These 10 T cell receptor beta chains were all obtained from the same sample, sequenced in a study of OX40 agonist ivuxolimab in advanced cancers. The method was immunoSEQ multiplex PCR; TCRdb's version includes in-frame clones alone and lacks a portion of them. The sample has around 19,000 clones, 70% to 90% seen once. Sequencing was performed on CD4+ or CD8+ T cells sorted from blood, taken in a trial of the OX40 agonist ivuxolimab. The receptors stem from an adult with an advanced solid tumor such as melanoma, head and neck, liver or kidney cancer.

CDR3 bases: TGTGCCAGCAGTTACTCCCAGGGGAATCAGCCCCAGCATTTT. It specifies CASSYSQGNQPQHF. The chain has TRBV6-9 and TRBJ1-5; D perhaps matches TRBD1 (6 bases). This CDR3 has 14 residues. The germline V gene encodes CDR1 MNHGY and CDR2 SVAAGI. The V end lost 3 bases, the J end lost 4 bases, and 10 bases lay between the germline ends.

As to this clone: One junction end does not reproduce the germline sequence, and a read error may be involved. The rearrangement uses TRBV5-4 and TRBJ1-2, with D unclear. CDR1 and CDR2 (germline): SGHNT, YYREEE (reference sequence). There are 17 residues in the CDR3. CDR3 sequence: CASSQDYWAFGDYGYTF. CDR3 DNA: TGCGCCAGCAGCCAAGATTATTGGGCGTTCGGCGACTATGGCTACACCTTC. The full variable domain, in which reference TRBV5-4 and TRBJ1-2 provide the parts outside the CDR3, is ETGVTQSPTHLIKTRGQQVTLRCSSQSGHNTVSWYQQALGQGPQFIFQYYREEENGRGNFPPRFSGLQFPNYSSELNVNALELDDSALYLCASSQDYWAFGDYGYTFGSGTRLTVV.

This clone is labeled as hyperexpanded. Other DNA sequences from this sample encode an identical CDR3 as well. The J gene is TRBJ2-7, the V gene TRBV28; D possibly corresponds to TRBD2 (6 bases). This CDR3 spans 14 amino acids. Germline CDR1 is MDHEN and CDR2 is SYDVKM. V gave up 6 bases and J gave up 6 bases, with 18 bases separating them. The CDR3 region has the DNA TGTGCCAGCAGCAGCCTAGCGTCGGGGAGCGAGCAGTACTTC. Its protein is CASSSLASGSEQYF.

The chain recombines TRBV2 with TRBJ2-2, with TRBD1 matching over 10 bases. Germline loops: CDR1 SNHLY, CDR2 FYNNEI. V trimming: 6 bases; J trimming: 3 bases; junction bases outside the gene matches: 10. The CDR3 totals 17 residues. The CDR3 bases are TGTGCCAGCAGCGAGACTGACAGGGGGCTGGACACCGGGGAGCTGTTTTTT. Translating gives CASSETDRGLDTGELFF.

The chain couples TRBV2 to TRBJ2-2; D possibly corresponds to TRBD1 (6 bases). Germline CDR1 reads SNHLY; CDR2 reads FYNNEI. This CDR3 spans 16 amino acids. V shed 8 bases and J shed 1 base, with 17 bases lying between them. CDR3 amino acids: CASYTGTSVNTGELFF. The CDR3 DNA follows: TGTGCCAGCTACACAGGGACCTCAGTGAACACCGGGGAGCTGTTTTTT.

The chain is built from TRBV7-8 and TRBJ2-3, with a weak D call TRBD2 (6 bases). Germline CDR1 is SGHVS and CDR2 is FQNEAQ. The V and J ends lost 5 bases and 10 bases respectively, with 19 bases between them. The CDR3 length is 14 residues. CDR3 bases: TGTGCCAGCAGCCAGACTAGTACCCTCGAAGCGCAGTATTTT. Translation: CASSQTSTLEAQYF.

The V call is TRBV19, the J call TRBJ1-2; 7 bases agree with TRBD1. The V gene end was trimmed by 7 bases and the J gene end by 5 bases; junction bases not matched to a gene: 10. Germline V lookup: CDR1 LNHDA, CDR2 SQIVND (reference sequence). CDR3 length: 14 amino acids. The CDR3 DNA sequence: TGTGCCAGTACGACGGCAGGGGGACGTTATGGCTACACCTTC. The encoded protein is CASTTAGGRYGYTF.

The V and J genes are TRBV13 and TRBJ2-5, with 10 nucleotides matching TRBD1. The CDR3 totals 18 residues. After removal of 5 bases from V and 5 bases from J, the junction contained 17 bases not matched to a gene. CDR1 is PRHDT, CDR2 FYEKMQ, per germline (reference sequence). The CDR3 DNA follows: TGTGCCAGCAGCCCCTCGACCGGGACAGGGGAGTTTATGGAGACCCAGTACTTC. It yields the protein CASSPSTGTGEFMETQYF.

As DNA, the CDR3 is TGTGCCAGCGGGGTCGCAGATACGCAGTATTTT. Translating it yields CASGVADTQYF. This chain joins TRBV5-6 and TRBJ2-3; D is ambiguous. Per the germline V gene, CDR1 is SGHDT and CDR2 is YYEEEE. This CDR3 comprises 11 residues. Trimming removed 7 bases at V and 4 bases at J, with 7 bases between.

The CDR3 protein is CASSPGHTDTQYF. The DNA of the CDR3 is TGTGCCAGCAGCCCTGGCCACACAGATACGCAGTATTTT. This chain links TRBV11-2 with TRBJ2-3; D is unclear. Germline V lookup: CDR1 SGHAT, CDR2 FQNNGV. V was pared by 5 bases and J by 2 bases, with 8 bases between. The CDR3 covers 13 residues.